These 23 T cell receptor beta chains share one sample of origin, sequenced in a study of response to subunit inactivated influenza vaccine. TCRdb re-analysed the RT-PCR reads in MiXCR, keeping a single row per CDR3 protein. This sample yields about 620,000 distinct CDR3 sequences, of which approximately 10% are seen a single time; roughly 10% belongs to the top ten. The source material was PBMCs from blood, sampled on the day of vaccination. The receptors were gathered from a man aged 50 or older who received an inactivated influenza vaccine.

This chain connects TRBV4-3 to TRBJ2-1, with TRBD1 matching over 9 bases. The CDR3 sequence is 16 residues long. Germline V CDR1 and CDR2: LGHNA, YSLEER. With 4 bases clipped from V and 9 bases from J, the junction kept 13 bases outside the gene matches. In nucleotides, the CDR3 is TGCGCCAGCAGCCCTCAACTTTCGGGACAGGGTCGTGAGCAGTTCTTC. Protein: CASSPQLSGQGREQFF.

The chain recombines TRBV4-3 with TRBJ2-5; D is possibly TRBD1 or TRBD2 (5 bases each). This CDR3 has 16 residues. With 0 bases removed from V and 1 base from J, the gap between germline ends came to 12 bases. Germline V gene lookup returns CDR1 LGHNA and CDR2 YSLEER. The CDR3 sequence is CASSQDWGPSQETQYF. In nucleotides, the CDR3 is TGCGCCAGCAGCCAAGATTGGGGACCCTCCCAAGAGACCCAGTACTTC.

This clonotype appeared a few times. The chain joins TRBV4-3 to TRBJ2-7; D is undetermined. CDR1 LGHNA and CDR2 YSLEER come from the germline V gene. V lost 0 bases and J 5 bases, leaving 17 bases between the germline ends. CDR3 length: 16 amino acids. The CDR3 protein is CASSQDYARSNHEQYF. In nucleotides, the CDR3 is TGCGCCAGCAGCCAAGATTATGCTAGATCCAACCACGAGCAGTACTTC.

The V gene is TRBV18, the J gene TRBJ2-3; 8 nucleotides line up with TRBD2. The germline V gene encodes CDR1 KGHSH and CDR2 LQKENI. The CDR3 is 16 amino acids. Unmatched junction bases numbered 9, after V lost 7 bases and J lost 0 bases. As DNA, the CDR3 is TGTGCCAGCTGGCTAACTAGCGGTTCTAGCACAGATACGCAGTATTTT. Amino acids: CASWLTSGSSTDTQYF.

This clonotype was detected only a few times. The junction and the germline gene differ at one end; a read error may be behind it. The rearrangement links TRBV25-1 to TRBJ2-1; D may match TRBD1 or TRBD2 (6 bases each). Germline CDR1 MGHDK, CDR2 SYGVNS. This CDR3 spans 14 amino acids. CDR3 coding DNA: TGTGTCAGCAGTGAATGGGGGGCCGGGGATGAGCAGTTCTTC. It encodes CVSSEWGAGDEQFF.

This clonotype showed up just a few times. This rearrangement joins TRBV10-3 to TRBJ2-6; tentatively, D is TRBD1 (6 bases). Per the germline V gene, CDR1 is ENHRY and CDR2 is SYGVKD. This CDR3 spans 16 amino acids. With 10 bases removed from V and 4 bases from J, the gap between germline ends came to 20 bases. CDR3 residues: CATADRALGGANVLTF. The CDR3 nucleotides are TGTGCCACCGCGGACAGAGCCCTGGGGGGGGCCAACGTCCTGACTTTC.

The V gene is TRBV9, the J gene TRBJ2-3; D remains ambiguous. The CDR3 is made up of 15 amino acids. V was clipped by 0 bases and J by 2 bases, with 10 bases between them. Germline V gene data show CDR1 as SGDLS and CDR2 as YYNGEE. The CDR3 region is CASSVDRYLTDTQYF. CDR3 in DNA: TGTGCCAGCAGCGTAGATCGGTACCTCACAGATACGCAGTATTTT.

In its sample, this clonotype was seen a few times. The chain uses TRBV12-3 or TRBV12-4 and TRBJ2-1; 11 bases map to TRBD2. The CDR3 consists of 16 residues. V shed 6 bases, J shed 9 bases, and the junction held 13 bases outside the gene matches. The CDR3, as DNA: TGTGCCAGCAGACGATCCGGGACTAGCGGTCGGGGTGAGCAGTTCTTC. Translated, it gives CASRRSGTSGRGEQFF.

The rearrangement joins TRBV23-1 to TRBJ2-2; a possible D gene is TRBD2 (6 bases). TRBV23-1 is noted as an ORF with a role that remains uncertain. The V and J ends lost 7 bases and 6 bases respectively, with 18 bases between them. The CDR3 has 15 amino acids. The CDR3, as DNA: TGCGCCAGCAAAAGACGGAGGGAGTTTCCCGGGGAGCTGTTTTTT. It translates to CASKRRREFPGELFF.

This clonotype was seen ten or more times. V and J are TRBV4-3 and TRBJ2-7; TRBD1 aligns across 7 bases. With V trimmed by 0 bases and J by 4 bases, 6 bases remained unmatched. The V gene's germline CDR1 is LGHNA and CDR2 YSLEER. The CDR3 covers 15 residues. The CDR3 sequence is CASSQEVRGLYEQYF. The CDR3 DNA sequence: TGCGCCAGCAGCCAAGAGGTTAGGGGGCTGTACGAGCAGTACTTC.

This clonotype showed up just a few times. DNA for the CDR3: TGTGCCAGCAGCCCCCGGGGCGACCAAGAGACCCAGTACTTC. Translation gives CASSPRGDQETQYF. The chain joins TRBV5-5 to TRBJ2-5; D might be TRBD1 or TRBD2, each matching 5 bases. From germline, CDR1 is SGHKS and CDR2 YYEKEE (reference sequence). The CDR3 consists of 14 residues. V lost 4 bases to trimming and J lost 0 bases, with 10 bases between them.

The chain has TRBV20-1 and TRBJ2-1, with a weak D call TRBD2 (6 bases). The V gene's germline CDR1 is DFQATT and CDR2 SNEGSKA (reference sequence). The CDR3 sequence is 16 residues long. V lost 1 base, J lost 3 bases, and 16 bases lay in between. The CDR3 sequence is CSARAIPSEFYNEQFF. The CDR3 nucleotides are TGCAGTGCTAGAGCCATCCCTAGCGAGTTCTACAATGAGCAGTTCTTC.

J is TRBJ1-4 and V is TRBV5-1; 7 bases align to TRBD1. V was clipped by 0 bases and J by 8 bases; unmatched bases: 7. Germline V gene sequence: CDR1 SGHRS, CDR2 YFSETQ. This CDR3 is 15 amino acids long. CDR3 region: CASSLASGGMEKLFF. The CDR3 DNA reads TGCGCCAGCAGCTTGGCATCAGGGGGAATGGAAAAACTGTTTTTT.

J is TRBJ2-7 and V is TRBV5-5; D is ambiguous. There are 12 residues in the CDR3. In germline, CDR1 is SGHKS, CDR2 YYEKEE (reference sequence). Trimming removed 3 bases at V and 6 bases at J, with 10 bases between. In nucleotides, the CDR3 is TGTGCCAGCAGCTCCTCCCCCCCCGAGCAGTACTTC. This translates into CASSSSPPEQYF. The whole variable domain, remainder taken from reference TRBV5-5 and TRBJ2-7, is DAGVTQSPTHLIKTRGQQVTLRCSPISGHKSVSWYQQVLGQGPQFIFQYYEKEERGRGNFPDRFSARQFPNYSSELNVNALLLGDSALYLCASSSSPPEQYFGPGTRLTVT.

The chain couples TRBV2 to TRBJ1-2; D uncertain. The germline V gene has CDR1 SNHLY and CDR2 FYNNEI. This CDR3 has 11 amino acids. Trimming took off 7 bases at V and 8 bases at J, with 11 bases between the two ends. The DNA for the CDR3 is TGTGCCAGCAACCGGGTTGGGGGCTACACCTTC. It is translated as CASNRVGGYTF.

This clonotype was found many times. V usage is TRBV5-1 and J usage is TRBJ2-3; possibly TRBD2 for D (6 bases). Germline V gene sequence: CDR1 SGHRS, CDR2 YFSETQ. Trimming shortened V by 2 bases and J by 0 bases, and 13 bases separated the two germline ends. This CDR3 is 16 amino acids long. CDR3 sequence (DNA): TGCGCCAGCAGCTTAGACGGGGGAGCTAGCACAGATACGCAGTATTTT. This codes for CASSLDGGASTDTQYF.

This clonotype was observed many times. The rearrangement links TRBV12-3 or TRBV12-4 to TRBJ1-4, with D perhaps TRBD1 (5 bases). The CDR3 spans 14 residues. Trimming removed 6 bases from V and 6 bases from J, with 14 bases in between. The CDR3 reads CASRPAGWYEKLFF. The CDR3 DNA reads TGTGCCAGCAGACCCGCAGGGTGGTATGAAAAACTGTTTTTT.

There are a few counts of this clonotype. The chain carries TRBV7-2 and TRBJ1-2; D perhaps matches TRBD1 (5 bases). CDR3 size: 13 residues. V was trimmed by 5 bases and J by 7 bases, leaving 14 bases between them. The germline gives CDR1 SGHTA, CDR2 FQGNSA. CDR3 region: CASSPTGLGGYTF. In DNA form, the CDR3 reads TGTGCCAGCAGCCCCACAGGATTAGGTGGCTACACCTTC.

The V gene is TRBV6-1, the J gene TRBJ1-1; 7 positions match TRBD1. With V trimmed by 2 bases and J by 6 bases, 9 bases remained unmatched. The CDR3 is 15 amino acids. The germline gives CDR1 MNHNS, CDR2 SASEGT. CDR3 DNA: TGTGCCAGCAGTGAAAGGCGGACAGGCCGCCCTGAAGCTTTCTTT. It encodes CASSERRTGRPEAFF.

This clonotype was detected a few times. V gene TRBV18 combines with J gene TRBJ2-7; no clear D. This CDR3 is 14 amino acids long. Trimming shortened V by 3 bases and J by 7 bases, and 16 bases separated the two germline ends. Germline CDR1 is KGHSH and CDR2 is LQKENI. CDR3 nucleotides: TGTGCCAGCTCACCCACCCAGTCGGGTGGTGAGCAGTACTTC. The encoded protein is CASSPTQSGGEQYF.

V usage is TRBV4-1 and J usage is TRBJ2-7; weak D call: TRBD1 (5 bases). Germline V lookup: CDR1 MGHRA, CDR2 YSYEKL. The ends were cut back, 1 base at V and 2 bases at J, with 12 bases in the middle. This CDR3 contains 15 residues. The CDR3 DNA follows: TGCGCCAGCAGCCAAGGCCCAGGGATGGCCTACGAGCAGTACTTC. This translates into CASSQGPGMAYEQYF.

This clonotype was observed a few times. The rearrangement uses TRBV20-1 and TRBJ1-6; D unresolved. Per germline, CDR1 DFQATT and CDR2 SNEGSKA (reference sequence). The CDR3 covers 14 residues. Trimming took 6 bases from V and 3 from J, leaving 12 bases between them. The CDR3 protein is CSALRQSYNSPLHF. DNA for the CDR3: TGCAGTGCGTTGAGGCAGAGCTATAATTCACCCCTCCACTTT.

V is TRBV29-1 and J is TRBJ2-1; 8 bases fit TRBD2. From germline, CDR1 is SQVTM and CDR2 ANQGSEA. CDR3 size: 14 residues. Germline trimming cut 3 bases from V and 10 bases from J; bases unmatched to any gene: 11. DNA for the CDR3: TGCAGCGTTGATGGGTGGACTAGCTTTAACGAGCAGTTCTTC. Protein sequence: CSVDGWTSFNEQFF.